This T cell receptor (beta chain) was profiled in a study of T cell responses to AZD1222 COVID-19 vaccine. Across the whole study: Doses given second, at about 4 or about 12 weeks, were pooled. Regarding the study as a whole: Vaccine-associated CD4 TCRs spanned spike, dominant at 160-218 and 743-854. Close to half of spike-specific TCRs reportedly recognize unmutated variant regions. Seropositive at baseline were only six AZD1222 recipients.

V lost 1 base and J lost 12; bases outside the gene matches: 6. This CDR3 comprises 15 residues. Germline loops: CDR1 SGHDN, CDR2 FVKESK. About this clone itself: As yet, its antigen is unknown.

Libraries were prepared by immunoSEQ multiplex PCR; TCRdb keeps only in-frame clonotypes and omits some of them. In the table there are more than 150,000 clones, around 89% of which are singletons. The chain has TRBV14 and TRBJ1-6; TRBD1 matches 10 bases. Here the sequenced sample was peripheral blood, taken on day 0 of AZD1222 vaccination. The TCR comes from an adult in good health. The CDR3 loop is CASSQAGTGAGPLHF. The CDR3 DNA is TGTGCCAGCAGCCAAGCTGGGACAGGGGCGGGACCCCTCCACTTT.